This is a list of T cell receptor beta chains from one sample in a study of PD-L1 blockade in urothelial cancer. Profiled with immunoSEQ multiplex PCR; TCRdb holds only in-frame clones, not every one. The profile covers 100,000 to 150,000 clones, with approximately 85% appearing a single time and around 2.4% taken by the ten largest. The sample in question was PBMCs, obtained around atezolizumab (anti-PD-L1) treatment. The receptors were sampled from a man aged 45-60 years with urothelial cancer. Each CDR3 is given with its conserved first and last residue. Fields, in order: D gene, J gene, clone size, V gene, CDR3 DNA, CDR3 protein. D genes are given only for firm matches. Rows give clone size only sometimes, using once, few, many, or a class for an expanded clone.

.,TRBJ2-3,.,TRBV2,TGTGCCAGCAGCGAGGAACCAAGAACAGGGATTTTCACAGATACGCAGTATTTT,CASSEEPRTGIFTDTQYF
TRBD2,TRBJ2-3,.,TRBV6-5,TGTGCCAGCAGTTACGGCGGGAGCGCCACAGATACGCAGTATTTT,CASSYGGSATDTQYF
TRBD1,TRBJ2-7,.,TRBV10-3,TGTGCCATCAGTGAAATGGGGACAGGGGCATCTCATTACTCCTACGAGCAGTACTTC,CAISEMGTGASHYSYEQYF
TRBD2,TRBJ2-7,.,TRBV5-4,TGTGCCAGCAGCTCCCGTATGGCTAGCGGTTCCTACGAGCAGTACTTC,CASSSRMASGSYEQYF
.,TRBJ1-4,.,TRBV5-4,TGTGCCAGCAGCTTGGACAGGGATGAAAAACTGTTTTTT,CASSLDRDEKLFF
.,TRBJ1-4,.,TRBV6-1,TGTGCCAGCACCGTGGGGACCGGAGGGGAAAAACTGTTTTTT,CASTVGTGGEKLFF
TRBD1,TRBJ1-2,few,TRBV10-3,TGTGCCATCAATCCGGGACAGCACTATGGCTACACCTTC,CAINPGQHYGYTF
.,TRBJ1-5,few,TRBV19,TGTGCCAGTAGTGGAGGTCTTTATAGCAATCAGCCCCAGCATTTT,CASSGGLYSNQPQHF
.,TRBJ2-5,.,TRBV6-1,TGTGCCAGCAGTGGGAGGAGGGGGACCCAGTACTTC,CASSGRRGTQYF
TRBD1,TRBJ1-2,once,TRBV10-1,TGCGCCAGCAGTGGAGAGACAGGGTCAAGCTATGGCTACACCTTC,CASSGETGSSYGYTF
.,TRBJ2-7,.,TRBV5-6,TGTGCCAGCAGCTTGGCGTCCCCCTACGAGCAGTACTTC,CASSLASPYEQYF
TRBD2,TRBJ2-1,.,TRBV4-1,TGCGCCAGCAGCCAAGGGCCTAGCGGGAGTCGGGAGCAGTTCTTC,CASSQGPSGSREQFF
.,TRBJ1-4,.,TRBV7-9,TGTGCCAGCAGCTTACTCTCGGCAGGGTATGAAAAACTGTTTTTT,CASSLLSAGYEKLFF
.,TRBJ1-2,.,TRBV28,.,CASSSSGGRVYGYTF
.,TRBJ1-1,.,TRBV6-5,TGTGCCAGCAGTTACGGGGACTCCAACTCCCGGGGAGCTTTCTTT,CASSYGDSNSRGAFF
TRBD2,TRBJ2-2,.,TRBV7-7,TGTGCTAGCAGCTTGGGACCGGGACTAGCGGGAGGTAGCACCGGGGAGCTGTTTTTT,CASSLGPGLAGGSTGELFF
TRBD2,TRBJ2-2,.,TRBV11-2,TGTGCCAGCAGCTTAGGCGGGAGGAACACCGGGGAGCTGTTTTTT,CASSLGGRNTGELFF
TRBD1,TRBJ1-3,.,TRBV4-2,TGTGCCAGCAGCCAAGCTAGGGGGCGTGGAAACACCATATATTTT,CASSQARGRGNTIYF
.,TRBJ1-4,.,TRBV21-1,TGTGCCAGCAGCAAATGGAGGGTCAACGAAAAACTGTTTTTT,CASSKWRVNEKLFF
TRBD1,TRBJ1-3,once,TRBV28,TGTGCCAGCAGCGGGACAGGGGGCGGAAACACCATATATTTT,CASSGTGGGNTIYF
TRBD2,TRBJ2-7,.,TRBV19,TGTGCCAGTAGTATGTCACTAGCGGGAGTGCTCCACGAGCAGTACTTC,CASSMSLAGVLHEQYF
TRBD1,TRBJ1-1,.,TRBV5-1,TGCGCCAGCGACCCAGGGGGCGCGAACCGTGGAACTGAAGCTTTCTTT,CASDPGGANRGTEAFF
.,TRBJ2-2,.,TRBV19,TGTGCCAGTAGTGCCCCACAGGGTCACGGGGAGCTGTTTTTT,CASSAPQGHGELFF
TRBD2,TRBJ2-7,.,TRBV2,TGTGCCAGCTTGCGGGAGGGTCCCTACGAGCAGTACTTC,CASLREGPYEQYF
TRBD2,TRBJ2-3,.,TRBV9,TGTGCCAGCAGCTTCCGGACTAGTCGTGGAGATACGCAGTATTTT,CASSFRTSRGDTQYF
.,TRBJ1-5,.,TRBV28,TGTGCCAGCCGGGGGTCGGGGGGGCAGCCCCAGCATTTT,CASRGSGGQPQHF
.,TRBJ1-1,.,TRBV18,TGTGCCAGCTCACTGGACAACGTAGCTTTCTTT,CASSLDNVAFF
.,TRBJ2-2,.,TRBV15,TGTGCCCTAAAGGAGGGGCCGAACACCGGGGAGCTGTTTTTT,CALKEGPNTGELFF
.,TRBJ2-3,once,TRBV29-1,TGCAGCGTTGGGGCTGCCCCGTATACGCAGTATTTT,CSVGAAPYTQYF
.,TRBJ1-1,.,TRBV11-1,TGTGCCAGCAGCTTACTTTACAGGACAAACACTGAAGCTTTCTTT,CASSLLYRTNTEAFF
TRBD2,TRBJ2-3,.,TRBV27,TGTGCCAGCAGTTTATTTAGCGGGAGTATTAGCACAGATACGCAGTATTTT,CASSLFSGSISTDTQYF
TRBD2,TRBJ2-1,.,TRBV7-9,TGTGCCAGCAGCAAGGGGCAGCGGGAGGGCCGGGATGAGCAGTTCTTC,CASSKGQREGRDEQFF
TRBD2,TRBJ2-5,once,TRBV7-9,TGTGCCAGCAGCTTAGGGCTAGCGGGAGGTCTGGAGACCCAGTACTTC,CASSLGLAGGLETQYF
TRBD2,TRBJ2-1,few,TRBV27,TGTGCCAGCAGTTTATCGGTAAGGACTAGCAATGAGCAGTTCTTC,CASSLSVRTSNEQFF
.,TRBJ1-1,few,TRBV2,TGTGCCAGCAAAGTCCGAGAAGACACTGAAGCTTTCTTT,CASKVREDTEAFF
.,TRBJ1-1,once,TRBV14,TGTGCCAGCAGCCAATTACCCGGTGCTGAAGCTTTCTTT,CASSQLPGAEAFF
TRBD2,TRBJ2-7,.,TRBV7-9,TGTGCCAGCAGCTCACTTTACGAGCGGGGGACCTACGAGCAGTACTTC,CASSSLYERGTYEQYF